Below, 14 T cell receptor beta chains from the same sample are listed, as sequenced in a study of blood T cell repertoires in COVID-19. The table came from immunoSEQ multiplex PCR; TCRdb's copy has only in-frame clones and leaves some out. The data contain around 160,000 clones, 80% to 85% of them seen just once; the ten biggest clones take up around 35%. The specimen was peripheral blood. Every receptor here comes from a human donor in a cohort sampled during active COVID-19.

This CDR3 reads CASGLIAATNEKLFF. The CDR3 DNA sequence: TGTGCTAGTGGTTTGATAGCGGCAACTAATGAAAAACTGTTTTTT. This chain joins TRBV12-5 and TRBJ1-4; D ambiguous. Germline V gene sequence: CDR1 LGHNT, CDR2 FRNRAP. The CDR3 spans 15 residues. Trimming stripped 2 bases from V and 0 bases from J, with 7 bases between.

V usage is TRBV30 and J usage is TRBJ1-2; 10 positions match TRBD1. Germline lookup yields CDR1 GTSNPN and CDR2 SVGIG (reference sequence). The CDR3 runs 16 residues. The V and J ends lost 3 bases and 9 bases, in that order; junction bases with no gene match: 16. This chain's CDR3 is CAWRWTWDRGSWSYTF. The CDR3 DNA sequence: TGTGCCTGGAGGTGGACTTGGGACAGGGGCTCCTGGAGCTACACCTTC. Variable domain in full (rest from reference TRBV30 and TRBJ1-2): SQTIHQWPATLVQPVGSPLSLECTVEGTSNPNLYWYRQAAGRGLQLLFYSVGIGQISSEVPQNLSASRPQDRQFILSSKKLLLSDSGFYLCAWRWTWDRGSWSYTFGSGTRLTVV.

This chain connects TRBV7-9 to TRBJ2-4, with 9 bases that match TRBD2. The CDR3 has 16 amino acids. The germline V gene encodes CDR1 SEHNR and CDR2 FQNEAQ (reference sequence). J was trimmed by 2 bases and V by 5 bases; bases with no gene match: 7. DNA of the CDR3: TGTGCCAGCAGCCCCCTGCGGGGGGGCCCCAAAAACATTCAGTACTTC. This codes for CASSPLRGGPKNIQYF.

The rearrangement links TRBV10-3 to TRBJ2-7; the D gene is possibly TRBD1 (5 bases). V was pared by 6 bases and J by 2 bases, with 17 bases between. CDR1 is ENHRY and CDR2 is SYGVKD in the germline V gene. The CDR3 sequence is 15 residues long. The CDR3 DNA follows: TGTGCCATCAGCTCGTCTATCAGGGAAGCCTACGAGCAGTACTTC. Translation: CAISSSIREAYEQYF.

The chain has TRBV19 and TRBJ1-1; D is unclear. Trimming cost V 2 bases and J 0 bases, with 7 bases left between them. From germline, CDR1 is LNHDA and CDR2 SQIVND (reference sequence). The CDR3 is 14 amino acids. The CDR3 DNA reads TGTGCCAGTAGTATACAGGCCTTGAACACTGAAGCTTTCTTT. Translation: CASSIQALNTEAFF.

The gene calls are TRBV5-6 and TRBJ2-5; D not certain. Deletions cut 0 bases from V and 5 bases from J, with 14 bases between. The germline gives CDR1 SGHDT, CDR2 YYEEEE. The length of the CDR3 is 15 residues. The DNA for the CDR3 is TGTGCCAGCAGCTTGGGAGGCCAAGTCGGGGAGACCCAGTACTTC. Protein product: CASSLGGQVGETQYF.

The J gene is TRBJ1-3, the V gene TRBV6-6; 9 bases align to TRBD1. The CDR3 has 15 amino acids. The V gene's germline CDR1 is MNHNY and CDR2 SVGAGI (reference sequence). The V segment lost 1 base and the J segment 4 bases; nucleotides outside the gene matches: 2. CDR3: CASSYLGQGGNTIYF. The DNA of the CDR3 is TGTGCCAGCAGTTACTTGGGACAGGGAGGAAACACCATATATTTT.

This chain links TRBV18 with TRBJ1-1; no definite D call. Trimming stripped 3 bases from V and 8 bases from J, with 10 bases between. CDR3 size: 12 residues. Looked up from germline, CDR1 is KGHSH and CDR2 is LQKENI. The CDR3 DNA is TGTGCCAGCTCACCCGCAGCGGGGGAAGCTTTCTTT. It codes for CASSPAAGEAFF.

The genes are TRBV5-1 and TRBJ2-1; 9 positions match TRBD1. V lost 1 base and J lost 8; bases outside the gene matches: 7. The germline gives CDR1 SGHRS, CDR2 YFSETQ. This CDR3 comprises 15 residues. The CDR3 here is CASSLQGQGWDEQFF. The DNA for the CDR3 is TGCGCCAGCAGCTTGCAGGGACAGGGTTGGGATGAGCAGTTCTTC.

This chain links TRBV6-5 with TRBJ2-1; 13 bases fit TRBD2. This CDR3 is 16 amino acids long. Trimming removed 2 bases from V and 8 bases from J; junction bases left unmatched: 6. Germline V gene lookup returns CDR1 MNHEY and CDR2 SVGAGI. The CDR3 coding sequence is TGTGCCAGCAGTTACGCGACTAGCGGGGGGAGAGATGAGCAGTTCTTC. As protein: CASSYATSGGRDEQFF.

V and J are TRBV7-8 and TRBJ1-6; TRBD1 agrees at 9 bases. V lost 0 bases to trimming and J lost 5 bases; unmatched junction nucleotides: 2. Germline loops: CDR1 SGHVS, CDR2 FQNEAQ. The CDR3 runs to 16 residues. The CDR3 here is CASSLAGTGHNSPLHF. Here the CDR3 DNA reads TGTGCCAGCAGCTTAGCCGGGACAGGGCATAATTCACCCCTCCACTTT.

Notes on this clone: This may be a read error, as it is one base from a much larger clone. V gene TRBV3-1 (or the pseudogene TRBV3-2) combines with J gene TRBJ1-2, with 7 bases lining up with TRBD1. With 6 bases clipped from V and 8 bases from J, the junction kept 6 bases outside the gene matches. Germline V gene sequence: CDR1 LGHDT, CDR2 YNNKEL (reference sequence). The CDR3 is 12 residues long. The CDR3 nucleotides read TGTGCCAGCAGTCTTAGAGGGGGCGGCTACACCTTC. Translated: CASSLRGGGYTF.

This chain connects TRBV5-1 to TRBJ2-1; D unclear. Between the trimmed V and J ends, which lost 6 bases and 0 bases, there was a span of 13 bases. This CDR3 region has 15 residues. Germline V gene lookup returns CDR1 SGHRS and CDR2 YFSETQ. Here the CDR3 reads CASTVEASSYNEQFF. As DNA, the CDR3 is TGCGCCAGCACCGTCGAAGCTAGCTCCTACAATGAGCAGTTCTTC. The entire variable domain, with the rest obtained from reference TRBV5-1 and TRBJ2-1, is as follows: KAGVTQTPRYLIKTRGQQVTLSCSPISGHRSVSWYQQTPGQGLQFLFEYFSETQRNKGNFPGRFSGRQFSNSRSEMNVSTLELGDSALYLCASTVEASSYNEQFFGPGTRLTVL.

Here the CDR3 reads CASKSTGNYGYTF. CDR3 nucleotide sequence: TGTGCCAGCAAATCGACAGGGAACTATGGCTACACCTTC. J is TRBJ1-2 and V is TRBV11-3; 7 bases are shared with TRBD1. From germline, CDR1 is SGHNT and CDR2 YENEEA. CDR3 size: 13 residues. With 7 bases clipped from V and 2 bases from J, the junction kept 4 bases outside the gene matches. Complete variable domain (other parts from reference TRBV11-3 and TRBJ1-2): EAGVVQSPRYKIIEKKQPVAFWCNPISGHNTLYWYLQNLGQGPELLIRYENEEAVDDSQLPKDRFSAERLKGVDSTLKIQPAELGDSAVYLCASKSTGNYGYTFGSGTRLTVV.